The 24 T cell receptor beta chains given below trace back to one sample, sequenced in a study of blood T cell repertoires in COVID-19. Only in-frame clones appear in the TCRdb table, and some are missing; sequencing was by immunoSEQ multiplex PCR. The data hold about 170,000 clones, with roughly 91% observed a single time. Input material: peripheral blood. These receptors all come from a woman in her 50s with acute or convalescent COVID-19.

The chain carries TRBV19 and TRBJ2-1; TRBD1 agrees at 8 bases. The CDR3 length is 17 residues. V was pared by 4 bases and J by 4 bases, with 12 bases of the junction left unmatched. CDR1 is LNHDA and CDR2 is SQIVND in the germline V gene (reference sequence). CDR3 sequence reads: CASSRLQKTGEYNEQFF. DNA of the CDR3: TGTGCCAGTAGTAGGTTACAAAAGACAGGGGAGTACAATGAGCAGTTCTTC.

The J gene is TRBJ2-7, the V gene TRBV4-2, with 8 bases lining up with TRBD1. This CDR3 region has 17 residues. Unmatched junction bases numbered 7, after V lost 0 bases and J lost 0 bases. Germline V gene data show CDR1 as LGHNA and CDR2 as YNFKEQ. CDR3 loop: CASSQDIGRGPSYEQYF. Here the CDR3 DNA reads TGTGCCAGCAGCCAAGATATAGGCAGGGGGCCCTCCTACGAGCAGTACTTC.

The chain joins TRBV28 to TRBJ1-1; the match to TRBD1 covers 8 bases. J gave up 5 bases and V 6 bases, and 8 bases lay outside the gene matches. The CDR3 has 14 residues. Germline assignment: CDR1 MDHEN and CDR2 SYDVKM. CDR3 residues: CASREQGVRTEAFF. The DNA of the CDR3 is TGTGCCAGCAGGGAACAGGGGGTGAGAACTGAAGCTTTCTTT.

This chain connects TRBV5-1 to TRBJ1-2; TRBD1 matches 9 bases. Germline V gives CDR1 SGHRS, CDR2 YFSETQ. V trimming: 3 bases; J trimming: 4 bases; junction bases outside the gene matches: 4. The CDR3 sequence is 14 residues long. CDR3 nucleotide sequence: TGCGCCAGCAGCTACCCGACAGGGGGCTATGGCTACACCTTC. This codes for CASSYPTGGYGYTF.

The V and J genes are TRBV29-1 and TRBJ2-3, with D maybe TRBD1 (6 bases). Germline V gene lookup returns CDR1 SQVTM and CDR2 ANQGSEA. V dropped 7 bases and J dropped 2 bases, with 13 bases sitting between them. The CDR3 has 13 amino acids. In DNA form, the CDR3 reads TGCAGCGCCGAGGACAGCTACACAGATACGCAGTATTTT. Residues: CSAEDSYTDTQYF.

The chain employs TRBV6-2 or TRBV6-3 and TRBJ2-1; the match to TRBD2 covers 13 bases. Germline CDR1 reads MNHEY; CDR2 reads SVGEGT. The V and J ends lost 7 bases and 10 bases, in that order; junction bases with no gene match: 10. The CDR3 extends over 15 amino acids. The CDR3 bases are TGTGCCAGCACCCCAAGGACTAGCGGGAGCGTAGAGCAGTTCTTC. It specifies CASTPRTSGSVEQFF.

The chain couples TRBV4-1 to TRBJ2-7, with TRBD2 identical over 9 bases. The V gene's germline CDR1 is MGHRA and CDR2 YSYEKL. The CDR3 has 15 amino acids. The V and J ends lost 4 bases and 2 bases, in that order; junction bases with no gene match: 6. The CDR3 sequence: CASSRQAGGPYEQYF. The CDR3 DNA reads TGCGCCAGCAGCCGACAAGCGGGAGGACCCTACGAGCAGTACTTC.

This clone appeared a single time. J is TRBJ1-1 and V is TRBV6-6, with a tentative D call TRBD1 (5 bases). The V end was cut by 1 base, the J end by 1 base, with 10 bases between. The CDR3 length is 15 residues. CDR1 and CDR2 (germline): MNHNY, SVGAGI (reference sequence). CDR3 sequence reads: CASSYFGQGNTEAFF. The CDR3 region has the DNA TGTGCCAGCAGTTACTTCGGCCAGGGGAACACTGAAGCTTTCTTT.

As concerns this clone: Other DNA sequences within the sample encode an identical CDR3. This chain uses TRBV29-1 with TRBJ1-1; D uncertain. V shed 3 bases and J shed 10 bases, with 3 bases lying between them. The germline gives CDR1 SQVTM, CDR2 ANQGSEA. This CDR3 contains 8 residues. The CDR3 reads CSVERAFF. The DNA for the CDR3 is TGCAGCGTTGAGAGAGCTTTCTTT. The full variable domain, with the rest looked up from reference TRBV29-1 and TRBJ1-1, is SAVISQKPSRDICQRGTSLTIQCQVDSQVTMMFWYRQQPGQSLTLIATANQGSEATYESGFVIDKFPISRPNLTFSTLTVSNMSPEDSSIYLCSVERAFFGQGTRLTVV.

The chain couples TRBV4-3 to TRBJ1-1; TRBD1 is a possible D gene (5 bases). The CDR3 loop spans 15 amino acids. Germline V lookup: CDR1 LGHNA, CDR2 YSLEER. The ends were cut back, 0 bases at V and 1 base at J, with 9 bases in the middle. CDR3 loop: CASSQEVGANTEAFF. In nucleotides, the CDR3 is TGCGCCAGCAGCCAAGAGGTTGGGGCGAACACTGAAGCTTTCTTT.

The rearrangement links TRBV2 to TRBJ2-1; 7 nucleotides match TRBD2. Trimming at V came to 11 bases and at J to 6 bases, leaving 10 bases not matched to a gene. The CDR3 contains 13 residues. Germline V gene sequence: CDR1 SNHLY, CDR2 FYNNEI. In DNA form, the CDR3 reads TGTGCCCAAGGGGCGGGAGCGTCCAATGAGCAGTTCTTC. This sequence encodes CAQGAGASNEQFF.

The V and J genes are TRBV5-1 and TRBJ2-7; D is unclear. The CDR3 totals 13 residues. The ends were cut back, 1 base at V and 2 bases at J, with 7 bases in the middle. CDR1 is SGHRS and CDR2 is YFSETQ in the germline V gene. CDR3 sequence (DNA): TGCGCCAGCAGCTTGAACAGACCCTACGAGCAGTACTTC. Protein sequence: CASSLNRPYEQYF.

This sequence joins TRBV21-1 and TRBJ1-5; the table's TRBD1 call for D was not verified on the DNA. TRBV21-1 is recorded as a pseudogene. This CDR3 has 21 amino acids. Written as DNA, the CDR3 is TGTGCCAGCAGCCCCCGGTTATGGGCCAATCTTGGTCGAATAAGCAATCAGCCCCAGCATTTT. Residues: CASSPRLWANLGRISNQPQHF.

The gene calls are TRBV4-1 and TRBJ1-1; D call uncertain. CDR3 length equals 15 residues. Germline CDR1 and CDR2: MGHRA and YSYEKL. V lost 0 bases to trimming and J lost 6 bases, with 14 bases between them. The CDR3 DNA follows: TGCGCCAGCAGCCAAGAGGAGTATGTTGGAGCTGAAGCTTTCTTT. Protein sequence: CASSQEEYVGAEAFF.

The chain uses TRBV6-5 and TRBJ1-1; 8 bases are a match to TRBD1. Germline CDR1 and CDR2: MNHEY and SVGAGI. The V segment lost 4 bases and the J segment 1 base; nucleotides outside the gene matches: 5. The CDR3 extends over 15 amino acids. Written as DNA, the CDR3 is TGTGCCAGCAGTTCCAGGGGGCGGGAGAACACTGAAGCTTTCTTT. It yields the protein CASSSRGRENTEAFF.

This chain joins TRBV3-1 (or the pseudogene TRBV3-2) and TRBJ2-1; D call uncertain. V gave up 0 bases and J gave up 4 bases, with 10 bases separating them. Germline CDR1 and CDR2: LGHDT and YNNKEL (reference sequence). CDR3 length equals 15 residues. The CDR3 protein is CASSQDALRYNEQFF. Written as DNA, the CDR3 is TGTGCCAGCAGCCAAGACGCGCTAAGATACAATGAGCAGTTCTTC.

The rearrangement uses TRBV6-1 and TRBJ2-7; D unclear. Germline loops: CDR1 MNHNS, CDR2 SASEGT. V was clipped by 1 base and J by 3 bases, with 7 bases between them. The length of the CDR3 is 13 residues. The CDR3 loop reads CASSEVAVYEQYF. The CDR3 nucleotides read TGTGCCAGCAGTGAAGTGGCCGTCTACGAGCAGTACTTC.

CDR3 in amino acids: CASSQGGSQGFGYNEQFF. DNA for the CDR3: TGCGCCAGCAGCCAAGGTGGATCACAGGGTTTTGGCTACAATGAGCAGTTCTTC. V gene TRBV4-3 combines with J gene TRBJ2-1, with D perhaps matching TRBD1 (6 bases). Germline values: CDR1 LGHNA, CDR2 YSLEER. The CDR3 consists of 18 residues. V was shortened by 1 base and J by 3 bases, with 19 bases between the two germline ends.

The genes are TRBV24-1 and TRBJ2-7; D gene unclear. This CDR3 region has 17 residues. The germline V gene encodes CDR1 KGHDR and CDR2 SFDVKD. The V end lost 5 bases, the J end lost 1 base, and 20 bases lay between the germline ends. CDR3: CATSALGSRIGSYEQYF. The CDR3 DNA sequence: TGTGCCACCAGTGCATTGGGCAGCCGAATCGGATCCTACGAGCAGTACTTC.

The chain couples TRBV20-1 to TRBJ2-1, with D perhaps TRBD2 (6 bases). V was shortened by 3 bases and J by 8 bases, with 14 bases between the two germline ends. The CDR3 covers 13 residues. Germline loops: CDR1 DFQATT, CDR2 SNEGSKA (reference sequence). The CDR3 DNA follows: TGCAGTGCTAGTTGGCGGGATTCGGATGAGCAGTTCTTC. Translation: CSASWRDSDEQFF.

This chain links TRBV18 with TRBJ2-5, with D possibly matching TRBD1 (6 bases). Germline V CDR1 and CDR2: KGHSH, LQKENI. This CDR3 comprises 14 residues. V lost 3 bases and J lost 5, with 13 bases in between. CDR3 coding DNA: TGTGCCAGCTCACCCGGACAGTCCGGGGAGACCCAGTACTTC. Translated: CASSPGQSGETQYF.

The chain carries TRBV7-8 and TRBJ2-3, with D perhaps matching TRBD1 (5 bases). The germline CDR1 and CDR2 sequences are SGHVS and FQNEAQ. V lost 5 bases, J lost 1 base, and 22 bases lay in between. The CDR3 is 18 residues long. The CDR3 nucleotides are TGTGCCAGCAGCCCCTATGTAGGGGCCGGTCTGCGCACAGATACGCAGTATTTT. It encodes CASSPYVGAGLRTDTQYF.

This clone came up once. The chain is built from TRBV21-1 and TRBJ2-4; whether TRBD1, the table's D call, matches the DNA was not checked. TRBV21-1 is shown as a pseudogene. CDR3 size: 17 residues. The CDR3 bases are TGTGCCAGCATCTCGGGGGAGGGACAGGGGGAAAAAAACATTCAGTACTTC. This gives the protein CASISGEGQGEKNIQYF.

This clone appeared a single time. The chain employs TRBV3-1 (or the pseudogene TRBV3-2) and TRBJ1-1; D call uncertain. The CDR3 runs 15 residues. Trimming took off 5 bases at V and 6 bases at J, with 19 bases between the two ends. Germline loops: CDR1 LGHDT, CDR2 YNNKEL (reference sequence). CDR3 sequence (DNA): TGTGCCAGCAGCAATGAAGGACCGCGGGCAGCTGAAGCTTTCTTT. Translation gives CASSNEGPRAAEAFF.